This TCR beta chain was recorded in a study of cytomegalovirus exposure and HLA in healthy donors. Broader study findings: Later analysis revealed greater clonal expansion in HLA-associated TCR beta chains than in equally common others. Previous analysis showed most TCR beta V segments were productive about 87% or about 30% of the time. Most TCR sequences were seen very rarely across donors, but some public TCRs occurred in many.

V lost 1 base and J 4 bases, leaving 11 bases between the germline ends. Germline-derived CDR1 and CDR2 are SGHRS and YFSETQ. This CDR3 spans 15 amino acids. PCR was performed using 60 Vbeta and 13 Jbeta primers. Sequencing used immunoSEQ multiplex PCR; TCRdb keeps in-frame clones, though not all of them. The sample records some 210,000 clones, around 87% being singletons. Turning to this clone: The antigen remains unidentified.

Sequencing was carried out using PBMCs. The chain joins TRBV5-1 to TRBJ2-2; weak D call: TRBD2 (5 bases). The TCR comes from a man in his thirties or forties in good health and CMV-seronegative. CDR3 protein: CASSLLEGSTGELFF. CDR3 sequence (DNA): TGCGCCAGCAGCTTGTTGGAAGGGAGCACCGGGGAGCTGTTTTTT.